This T cell receptor (beta chain) was obtained from a study of cytomegalovirus exposure and HLA in healthy donors. Study at large: Of fewer than 450 genotyped donors, around 76% clustered with self-reported Caucasian donors.

Vbeta (60) and Jbeta (13) primers were used in the PCR. Clones were read by immunoSEQ multiplex PCR, and TCRdb kept only the in-frame ones, dropping some. The repertoire has around 130,000 clones, more than 8% of them found once; the top ten carry 4.5% to 6%. The germline V gene has CDR1 SEHNR and CDR2 FQNEAQ (reference sequence). Trimming cost V 5 bases and J 3 bases; bases outside gene matches: 4. This CDR3 comprises 14 residues. As to this clone: Its antigen is currently unknown.

The study's findings and limits: For most TCR sequences rarity was the rule, although some public TCRs occurred in many donors.

The TCR sequence derives from a man aged 35-49 years in good health and CMV-seronegative. The rearrangement uses TRBV7-9 and TRBJ2-5; 9 nucleotides match TRBD1. The sample comprised PBMCs. In DNA, the CDR3 is TGTGCCAGCAGCATTTGGACAGGGGAAGAGACCCAGTACTTC. This encodes CASSIWTGEETQYF.